This T cell receptor (beta chain) is from a study of T cell responses to AZD1222 COVID-19 vaccine (dated by TCRdb to the early 2020s). As for the study more broadly: AZD1222 recipients whose second dose came at about 4 weeks and those whose second dose came at about 12 weeks were combined into one group, since spike-specific TCR depth and breadth did not differ between the two schedules. Enrollment into the trials was organized by age into subgroups of 18-55, 56-69 and 70-plus years, and those subgroups contained 148, 28 and 57 TCR-sequenced participants, respectively. A total of over 230 trial participants underwent TCR sequencing, of whom approximately 200 had received two doses of AZD1222 and some 26 had received two doses of the MenACWY control vaccine.

Counted from cysteine to phenylalanine, this CDR3 has 15 amino acids. This entry keeps only the CDR3 DNA: 45 bases, framed from base 1. V is shortened by 5 bases, J by 1 base, and the region joining them spans 15 bases. The germline V gene (reference sequence) sets CDR1 to SEHNR and CDR2 to FQNEAQ. The CDR3 regions of human TCRbeta chains were analyzed by immunosequencing. Per the original workflow: Repertoire TCRs were checked for matches against a reference library of SARS-CoV-2-specific TCRs that had been generated using the MIRA antigen-specificity platform. Breadth was defined as the fraction of unique TCRs that were SARS-CoV-2-associated, and depth was defined as the fraction of total T cells that were SARS-CoV-2-associated. Using the MIRA data, each spike-specific TCR was assigned both to the spike region to which the TCR was reactive and to a CD4 or CD8 class. Log10-transformed breadth and depth values were compared by one-way ANOVA with Sidak's multiple comparisons tests. The table was pulled from immuneACCESS by TCRdb, which kept in-frame rearrangements only. Such tables lose some clones; where checked, under half of the loss comes from unresolved V genes, and the rest has no known cause. D and trimming were read from the DNA, whereas the V and J calls and clone size are those reported in that table. The sample has about 97,000 clones on record, roughly 90% of them singletons. Over 2.5% of the sample goes to the ten largest clones.

Points the paper makes about the study in general: After two AZD1222 doses, spike-specific TCR breadth and depth were significantly higher than at day 0 and than in MenACWY recipients. Only six AZD1222 recipients were SARS-CoV-2 seropositive at baseline, limiting conclusions about previously exposed vaccinees. Nearly half of unique spike-specific TCRs reportedly recognized epitopes outside regions mutated in the B.1.351 and B.1.1.7 variants. The 56-69-year group was small, and its depth increase did not reach significance, likely because of low power. Most participants were white British and females outnumbered males, and the authors suggested that clonal diversity may have been underestimated. CD4 TCRs associated with the vaccine covered the entire spike protein, and the dominant responses were in regions 160-218 and 743-854. Because no day 14 peak-response samples were available, repertoires were characterized only after the peak T cell response.

The time point label of this sample denotes: baseline before first vaccination. Samples from vaccinated people were obtained from the UK trials COV001 and COV002, which included a single-blind randomized controlled phase 2/3 trial of AZD1222 (ChAdOx1 nCoV-19) in healthy adults. For TCRbeta chain sequencing, PBMC samples were collected from trial participants at day 0 and at day 28 after the second dose. For this clone: What antigen it recognizes has not been identified. Base qualities are not provided; no much larger clone lies one nucleotide away.

The material sequenced was peripheral blood, taken on day 0 of AZD1222 vaccination. The clonotype comes from an adult in good health. The sequence links TRBV7-9 to TRBJ2-7; the D gene is perhaps TRBD1, from 5 matching bases. The CDR3 here reads CASSAYEAGSYEQYF. The nucleotide sequence reads TGTGCCAGCAGCGCTTATGAAGCAGGGTCCTACGAGCAGTACTTC.